These 8 T cell receptor beta chains came from one sample sequenced in a study of blood T cell repertoires in COVID-19. Clones were sequenced by immunoSEQ multiplex PCR, and TCRdb holds only the in-frame ones, with some missing. The sample contains hundreds of thousands of clones, 70% to 90% of which appear only once. Material for sequencing was peripheral blood. The origin of the receptors is an elderly man with acute or convalescent COVID-19.

The chain employs TRBV3-1 (or the pseudogene TRBV3-2) and TRBJ2-7; 7 bases fit TRBD1. This CDR3 spans 13 amino acids. Germline-derived CDR1 and CDR2 are LGHDT and YNNKEL (reference sequence). The V gene end was trimmed by 1 base and the J gene end by 6 bases; junction bases not matched to a gene: 3. CDR3 sequence reads: CASSQGQGSEQYF. The CDR3 DNA reads as TGTGCCAGCAGCCAAGGACAGGGATCCGAGCAGTACTTC.

This clone was found a few times. This chain connects TRBV30 to TRBJ1-5; D remains unclear. The CDR3 sequence is 12 residues long. V was pared by 1 base and J by 4 bases, with 5 bases between. Germline CDR1 and CDR2: GTSNPN and SVGIG (reference sequence). The CDR3 spells CAWSDGNQPQHF. In DNA form, the CDR3 reads TGTGCCTGGAGTGACGGGAATCAGCCCCAGCATTTT.

This chain uses TRBV4-2 with TRBJ2-5; D perhaps matches TRBD2 (5 bases). CDR1 and CDR2 from the germline V gene are LGHNA and YNFKEQ. This CDR3 is 17 amino acids long. Trimming cost V 0 bases and J 0 bases, with 14 bases left between them. Here the CDR3 reads CASSQESASSDQETQYF. CDR3 nucleotide sequence: TGTGCCAGCAGCCAAGAATCCGCTAGCAGCGACCAAGAGACCCAGTACTTC.

This chain uses TRBV7-2 with TRBJ1-6, with D unclear. Germline V gene sequence: CDR1 SGHTA, CDR2 FQGNSA. Trimming removed 5 bases from V and 6 bases from J, with 11 bases in between. This CDR3 spans 14 amino acids. DNA for the CDR3: TGTGCCAGCAGCCTCCGGGAACGTAATTCACCCCTCCACTTT. Its translation: CASSLRERNSPLHF.

The chain recombines TRBV24-1 with TRBJ2-2; 10 positions agree with TRBD1. The J segment lost 5 bases and the V segment lost 0 bases, leaving 5 bases of the junction unmatched. The CDR3 contains 17 residues. CDR1 is KGHDR, CDR2 SFDVKD, per germline. The CDR3, as DNA: TGTGCCACCAGTGATTTGGGGACAGGGGTAAAAACCGGGGAGCTGTTTTTT. It is translated as CATSDLGTGVKTGELFF.

V usage is TRBV11-2 and J usage is TRBJ2-7; 7 bases are a match to TRBD1. Per germline, CDR1 SGHAT and CDR2 FQNNGV. The CDR3 runs 13 residues. The V segment lost 4 bases and the J segment 3 bases; nucleotides outside the gene matches: 3. Written as DNA, the CDR3 is TGTGCCAGCAGCTCGTCAGGGGGCTACGAGCAGTACGTC. It codes for CASSSSGGYEQYV.

This clone was counted between two and nine times. This chain uses TRBV7-9 with TRBJ2-1; 10 bases are shared with TRBD2. Germline values: CDR1 SEHNR, CDR2 FQNEAQ (reference sequence). Trimming removed 5 bases from V and 10 bases from J; junction bases left unmatched: 5. CDR3 length: 13 amino acids. CDR3: CASSTQAGGEQFF. The DNA of the CDR3 is TGTGCCAGCAGCACTCAAGCGGGAGGGGAGCAGTTCTTC.

This clone was counted between two and nine times. This chain links TRBV12-3 or TRBV12-4 with TRBJ2-5, with 7 positions matching TRBD1. J was trimmed by 3 bases and V by 4 bases; bases with no gene match: 2. The CDR3 totals 13 residues. As DNA, the CDR3 is TGTGCCAGCAGTTGGGGGACAGAAGAGACCCAGTACTTC. The encoded protein is CASSWGTEETQYF.